These 27 T cell receptor beta chains were all obtained from the same sample, sequenced in a study of persistence of HIV-infected CD4 T cells. Sequencing used immunoSEQ version 4 in survey mode. Libraries were prepared by immunoSEQ multiplex PCR; TCRdb keeps only in-frame clonotypes and omits some of them. The sample carries tens of thousands of clones, 60% to 75% recorded once. Their recognized antigens are unknown. Cells were stimulated with overlapping HIV-1 Gag 15-mer peptides. Sorting of responding CD4+ T cells relied on upregulated CD40 ligand together with CD69. This specimen was CD4+ T cells sorted from PBMCs after approximately 19-hour stimulation, taken from a patient who received antiretroviral therapy. These receptors originate from an adult man with HIV who was CMV-seropositive.

J is TRBJ2-3 and V is TRBV29-1; 8 nucleotides align to TRBD1. This CDR3 contains 14 residues. The V segment lost 5 bases and the J segment 0 bases; nucleotides outside the gene matches: 4. Germline lookup yields CDR1 SQVTM and CDR2 ANQGSEA. The CDR3 sequence is CSVRTGRSTDTQYF. In nucleotides, the CDR3 is TGCAGCGTTCGGACAGGGCGTAGCACAGATACGCAGTATTTT.

The chain combines TRBV10-3 with TRBJ2-1; D might be TRBD1 or TRBD2, each matching 8 bases. Trimming pared 9 bases from V and 7 bases from J, leaving 16 bases between. Germline assignment: CDR1 ENHRY and CDR2 SYGVKD. The length of the CDR3 is 13 residues. CDR3 loop: CAIGQGLGNEQFF. DNA for the CDR3: TGTGCCATAGGACAGGGACTAGGGAATGAGCAGTTCTTC.

This chain links TRBV3-1 (or the pseudogene TRBV3-2) with TRBJ2-7; TRBD1 matches at 9 bases. V shed 3 bases, J shed 3 bases, and the junction held 9 bases outside the gene matches. Per the germline V gene, CDR1 is LGHDT and CDR2 is YNNKEL (reference sequence). The CDR3 runs to 16 residues. CDR3 sequence (DNA): TGTGCCAGCAGCCATTCCCCCGGACAGGGGAACTACGAGCAGTACTTC. Protein: CASSHSPGQGNYEQYF.

V and J are TRBV6-2 or TRBV6-3 and TRBJ1-6, with unresolved D. Between the trimmed V and J ends, which lost 1 base and 6 bases, there was a span of 4 bases. This CDR3 has 13 amino acids. Germline CDR1 is MNHEY and CDR2 is SVGEGT. The CDR3 DNA is TGTGCCAGCAGTTACTTGAGTAATTCACCCCTCCACTTT. Protein product: CASSYLSNSPLHF.

This clone was counted a single time. The gene calls are TRBV11-2 and TRBJ2-2; 8 bases are a match to TRBD1. The CDR3 covers 15 residues. The germline gives CDR1 SGHAT, CDR2 FQNNGV. Unmatched junction bases numbered 5, after V lost 4 bases and J lost 4 bases. The CDR3 is CASSWDRRSTGELFF. In DNA, the CDR3 is TGTGCCAGCAGCTGGGACAGGCGAAGCACCGGGGAGCTGTTTTTT. Based on the CDR3 plus reference TRBV11-2 and TRBJ2-2, the full variable domain is EAGVAQSPRYKIIEKRQSVAFWCNPISGHATLYWYQQILGQGPKLLIQFQNNGVVDDSQLPKDRFSAERLKGVDSTLKIQPAKLEDSAVYLCASSWDRRSTGELFFGEGSRLTVL.

This clone has only a few counts. In DNA form, the CDR3 reads TGTGCCAGCAGTCAAAGACCGAGCTCTGGGGCCAACGTCCTGACTTTC. Translated, it gives CASSQRPSSGANVLTF. The chain uses TRBV28 and TRBJ2-6; D gene unclear. Trimming left V 5 bases short and J 0 bases short, with 11 bases between. CDR3 size: 16 residues. Germline V gene sequence: CDR1 MDHEN, CDR2 SYDVKM.

This clone is judged medium-sized. The rearrangement links TRBV7-2 to TRBJ1-3; the D gene is possibly TRBD1 (6 bases). The CDR3 runs 14 residues. V was clipped by 7 bases and J by 0 bases, with 10 bases between them. Germline V CDR1 and CDR2: SGHTA, FQGNSA. The CDR3 loop is CASTTGPSGNTIYF. The DNA of the CDR3 is TGTGCCAGCACGACAGGTCCCTCTGGAAACACCATATATTTT.

Only one count was recorded for this clone. The gene calls are TRBV21-1 and TRBJ1-2; the DNA was not used to check the table's D call, TRBD1. TRBV21-1 is tagged as a pseudogene. This CDR3 comprises 20 residues. This chain's CDR3 is CASSKGLQIGQGLANYGYTF. In DNA, the CDR3 is TGTGCCAGCAGCAAAGGCCTTCAGATAGGACAGGGGTTAGCTAACTATGGCTACACCTTC.

The V and J genes are TRBV6-4 and TRBJ1-5, with D maybe TRBD1 (5 bases). V dropped 0 bases and J dropped 3 bases, with 12 bases sitting between them. Germline CDR1 MRHNA, CDR2 SNTAGT. This CDR3 has 16 residues. CDR3: CASSDSDSDFNQPQHF. In nucleotides, the CDR3 is TGTGCCAGCAGTGACTCAGACAGCGATTTCAATCAGCCCCAGCATTTT.

Only one count was recorded for this clone. The chain couples TRBV5-4 to TRBJ1-4; weak D call: TRBD1 (6 bases). Between the trimmed V and J ends, which lost 4 bases and 6 bases, there was a span of 10 bases. The CDR3 has 13 residues. Germline CDR1 reads SGHNT; CDR2 reads YYREEE (reference sequence). CDR3 in amino acids: CASSHNRDEKLFF. The CDR3 region has the DNA TGTGCCAGCAGCCACAACAGGGATGAAAAACTGTTTTTT.

This clone was found a few times. The chain couples TRBV7-3 to TRBJ1-1; D possibly corresponds to TRBD1 (5 bases). This CDR3 contains 14 residues. Germline-derived CDR1 and CDR2 are SGHTA and FQGTGA. The ends were cut back, 5 bases at V and 7 bases at J, with 17 bases in the middle. Written as DNA, the CDR3 is TGTGCCAGCAGCCCTTCCTGGGGGAACGGTGAAGCTTTCTTT. Translated, it gives CASSPSWGNGEAFF. The variable domain in full, completed from reference TRBV7-3 and TRBJ1-1, reads GAGVSQTPSNKVTEKGKYVELRCDPISGHTALYWYRQSLGQGPEFLIYFQGTGAADDSGLPNDRFFAVRPEGSVSTLKIQRTERGDSAVYLCASSPSWGNGEAFFGQGTRLTVV.

V and J are TRBV6-6 and TRBJ1-2; a possible D gene is TRBD1 (5 bases). Germline CDR1 MNHNY, CDR2 SVGAGI (reference sequence). This CDR3 is built from 12 residues. The ends were cut back, 5 bases at V and 2 bases at J, with 6 bases in the middle. The CDR3 region has the DNA TGTGCCAGCAGTGACAGAAACTATGGCTACACCTTC. This sequence encodes CASSDRNYGYTF.

J is TRBJ2-3 and V is TRBV10-2; 8 bases align to TRBD1. CDR1 is WSHSY and CDR2 is SAAADI in the germline V gene. This CDR3 has 13 residues. The J segment lost 2 bases and the V segment lost 8 bases, leaving 3 bases of the junction unmatched. CDR3 in DNA: TGCGCCAGCCGGACAGGGAACACAGATACGCAGTATTTT. As protein: CASRTGNTDTQYF.

This clone was counted between two and nine times. CDR3 DNA sequence: TGTGCCAGCAGCTGGACAGGGGACGACTATGGCTACACCTTC. It translates to CASSWTGDDYGYTF. The rearrangement uses TRBV5-4 and TRBJ1-2; 9 bases fit TRBD1. This CDR3 spans 14 amino acids. Looked up from germline, CDR1 is SGHNT and CDR2 is YYREEE (reference sequence). Trimming took 3 bases from V and 3 from J; bases not matched to a gene: 3.

In DNA, the CDR3 is TGCGGAACCGGGACAGGGAGGAATGGCTACACCTTC. It translates to CGTGTGRNGYTF. V is TRBV29-1 and J is TRBJ1-2, with 9 bases that match TRBD1. The length of the CDR3 is 12 residues. Germline values: CDR1 SQVTM, CDR2 ANQGSEA. Looking up the rest from reference TRBV29-1 and TRBJ1-2 gives the full variable domain: SAVISQKPSRDICQRGTSLTIQCQVDSQVTMMFWYRQQPGQSLTLIATANQGSEATYESGFVIDKFPISRPNLTFSTLTVSNMSPEDSSIYLCGTGTGRNGYTFGSGTRLTVV.

The J gene is TRBJ2-3, the V gene TRBV15; D might be TRBD1 or TRBD2, each matching 5 bases. The V end lost 0 bases, the J end lost 2 bases, and 9 bases lay between the germline ends. The CDR3 extends over 15 amino acids. Germline-derived CDR1 and CDR2 are LNHNV and YYDKDF (reference sequence). The CDR3 sequence is CATSREGENTDTQYF. DNA for the CDR3: TGTGCCACCAGCAGAGAGGGGGAGAACACAGATACGCAGTATTTT.

To note about this clone: Other DNA sequences within the sample encode an identical CDR3. The chain carries TRBV5-1 and TRBJ1-2, with TRBD1 identical over 10 bases. V trimming: 5 bases; J trimming: 2 bases; junction bases outside the gene matches: 3. Germline values: CDR1 SGHRS, CDR2 YFSETQ. This CDR3 is built from 14 residues. The CDR3 bases are TGCGCCAGCAGTTCGGGACAGGGGAACTATGGCTACACCTTC. Encoded protein: CASSSGQGNYGYTF. Full variable domain (outside the CDR3, taken from reference TRBV5-1 and TRBJ1-2): KAGVTQTPRYLIKTRGQQVTLSCSPISGHRSVSWYQQTPGQGLQFLFEYFSETQRNKGNFPGRFSGRQFSNSRSEMNVSTLELGDSALYLCASSSGQGNYGYTFGSGTRLTVV.

This clone was found a few times. The same CDR3 arises from other DNA sequences in this sample as well. J is TRBJ1-5 and V is TRBV28; TRBD1 might be the D (5 bases). Trimming shortened V by 6 bases and J by 4 bases, and 13 bases separated the two germline ends. The CDR3 contains 14 residues. CDR1 is MDHEN and CDR2 is SYDVKM in the germline V gene. CDR3 nucleotide sequence: TGTGCCAGCAGCCTAATTAGGGGTAATCAGCCCCAGCATTTT. Protein sequence: CASSLIRGNQPQHF.

This clone was observed a few times. This sequence joins TRBV5-1 and TRBJ1-5; 12 nucleotides agree with TRBD1. This CDR3 spans 14 amino acids. V shed 2 bases, J shed 7 bases, and the junction held 1 base outside the gene matches. The V gene's germline CDR1 is SGHRS and CDR2 YFSETQ. This CDR3 is CASSFGTGGQPQHF. The CDR3 nucleotides are TGCGCCAGCAGCTTCGGGACAGGGGGCCAGCCCCAGCATTTT.

The V gene is TRBV20-1, the J gene TRBJ2-1; D perhaps matches TRBD1 (6 bases). The V and J ends lost 3 bases and 5 bases respectively, with 26 bases between them. Per germline, CDR1 DFQATT and CDR2 SNEGSKA (reference sequence). The CDR3 has 18 residues. CDR3 bases: TGCAGTGCTAGTACTCAGGGGAAATTTCAAAGGGGACACAATGAGCAGTTCTTC. Protein sequence: CSASTQGKFQRGHNEQFF.

This chain joins TRBV9 and TRBJ2-5, with TRBD1 as a possible D gene (5 bases). This CDR3 spans 17 amino acids. CDR1 and CDR2 from the germline V gene are SGDLS and YYNGEE. Trimming left V 5 bases short and J 5 bases short, with 25 bases between. As DNA, the CDR3 is TGTGCCAGCAGTGGGGCTAGAGACGCCCTCTTGCCTGAGACCCAGTACTTC. It encodes CASSGARDALLPETQYF.

The chain is built from TRBV25-1 and TRBJ2-1, with D perhaps assigned TRBD1 or TRBD2 (5 bases each). With 7 bases removed from V and 9 bases from J, the gap between germline ends came to 19 bases. The germline CDR1 and CDR2 sequences are MGHDK and SYGVNS. The CDR3 is 14 residues long. As DNA, the CDR3 is TGTGCCAGCATAGGGCCAGGGACGATCGGTGAGCAGTTCTTC. This translates into CASIGPGTIGEQFF.

The chain is built from TRBV7-7 and TRBJ2-1; D tentatively reads TRBD1 or TRBD2 (5 bases each). V was trimmed by 1 base and J by 0 bases, leaving 13 bases between them. The CDR3 is 17 residues long. Germline loops: CDR1 SSHAT, CDR2 FNYEAQ (reference sequence). The CDR3 loop reads CASSLVVGASSYNEQFF. CDR3 coding DNA: TGTGCCAGCAGCTTAGTGGTCGGGGCGAGCTCCTACAATGAGCAGTTCTTC. Full variable domain (missing parts from reference TRBV7-7 and TRBJ2-1): GAGVSQSPRYKVTKRGQDVTLRCDPISSHATLYWYQQALGQGPEFLTYFNYEAQPDKSGLPSDRFSAERPEGSISTLTIQRTEQRDSAMYRCASSLVVGASSYNEQFFGPGTRLTVL.

The rearrangement uses TRBV7-9 and TRBJ2-2; D possibly corresponds to TRBD2 (7 bases). The CDR3 length is 16 residues. Germline V gene lookup returns CDR1 SEHNR and CDR2 FQNEAQ (reference sequence). Trimming took off 5 bases at V and 5 bases at J, with 18 bases between the two ends. The CDR3 sequence is CASSGGAGFWTGELFF. CDR3 DNA: TGTGCCAGCAGCGGGGGGGCAGGGTTCTGGACCGGGGAGCTGTTTTTT.

This clone is labeled as medium-sized. In DNA form, the CDR3 reads TGCGCCAGCAGCCAAACCGGCCTGGACCGTGATAATTCACCCCTCCACTTT. Translating it yields CASSQTGLDRDNSPLHF. V usage is TRBV4-1 and J usage is TRBJ1-6; D call uncertain. Germline values: CDR1 MGHRA, CDR2 YSYEKL. The CDR3 covers 17 residues. The V and J ends lost 2 bases and 5 bases respectively, with 16 bases between them.

The chain links TRBV18 to TRBJ1-1; a possible D gene is TRBD1 (6 bases). The V end lost 4 bases, the J end lost 5 bases, and 17 bases lay between the germline ends. In germline, CDR1 is KGHSH, CDR2 LQKENI. The CDR3 runs 15 residues. The chain's CDR3 is CASSLQDGGQTEAFF. In nucleotides, the CDR3 is TGTGCCAGCTCACTTCAAGACGGGGGGCAAACTGAAGCTTTCTTT.

In this sample, this clone turned up a few times. The rearrangement joins TRBV10-1 to TRBJ2-7; possible D gene TRBD2, 5 bases. The germline gives CDR1 WNHNN, CDR2 SYGVQD (reference sequence). This CDR3 has 15 residues. Trimming pared 2 bases from V and 1 base from J, leaving 12 bases between. The CDR3 loop is CASSERPGGSYEQYF. DNA of the CDR3: TGCGCCAGCAGTGAGCGTCCCGGCGGGTCCTACGAGCAGTACTTC.